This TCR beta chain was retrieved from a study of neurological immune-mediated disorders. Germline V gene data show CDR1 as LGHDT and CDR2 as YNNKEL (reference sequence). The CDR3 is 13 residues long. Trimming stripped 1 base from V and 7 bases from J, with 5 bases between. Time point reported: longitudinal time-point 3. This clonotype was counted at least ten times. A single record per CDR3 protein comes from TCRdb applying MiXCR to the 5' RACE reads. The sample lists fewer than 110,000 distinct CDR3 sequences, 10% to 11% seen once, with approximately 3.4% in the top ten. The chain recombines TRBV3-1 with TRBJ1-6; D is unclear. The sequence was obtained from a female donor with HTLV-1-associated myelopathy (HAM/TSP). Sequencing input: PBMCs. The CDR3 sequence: CASSQGPNSPLHF. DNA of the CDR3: TGTGCCAGCAGCCAAGGCCCCAATTCACCCCTCCACTTT.